Reported below is one TCR beta chain. The protocol was immunoSEQ multiplex PCR, while the TCRdb copy is restricted to in-frame clones and leaves out a portion. This sample has fewer than 1.4 million clones, with approximately 80% found just once. The sample belongs to a study of shared clonotypes between healthy human individuals. Donors, healthy HIV-negative adults, lacked recent acute infections or vaccinations. Sequenced: memory CD4+ T cells from PBMCs. Regarding subset: CD45RA-negative fraction. The source of this sequence is a man aged 18 to 30 in good health. Some clones in this sample may be carry-over from other donors' samples.

The CDR3 spells CASSVASGRWEQYF. The CDR3 DNA sequence: TGTGCCAGCAGTGTAGCTAGCGGGAGGTGGGAGCAGTACTTC. V gene TRBV25-1 combines with J gene TRBJ2-7; TRBD2 matches at 11 bases. CDR3 length: 14 amino acids. J was trimmed by 7 bases and V by 4 bases; bases with no gene match: 6. Germline CDR1 is MGHDK and CDR2 is SYGVNS.